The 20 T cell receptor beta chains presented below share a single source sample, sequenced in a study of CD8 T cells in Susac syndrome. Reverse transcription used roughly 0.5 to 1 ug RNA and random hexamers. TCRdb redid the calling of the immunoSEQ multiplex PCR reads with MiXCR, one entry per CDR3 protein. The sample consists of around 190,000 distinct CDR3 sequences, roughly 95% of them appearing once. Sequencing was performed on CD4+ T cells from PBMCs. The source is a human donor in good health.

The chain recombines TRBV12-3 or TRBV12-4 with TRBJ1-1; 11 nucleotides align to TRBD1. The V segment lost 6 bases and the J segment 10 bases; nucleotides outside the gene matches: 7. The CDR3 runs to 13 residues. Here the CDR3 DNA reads TGTGCCAGCAGGAACCTGGACAGGGGGCCAGCTTTCTTT. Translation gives CASRNLDRGPAFF.

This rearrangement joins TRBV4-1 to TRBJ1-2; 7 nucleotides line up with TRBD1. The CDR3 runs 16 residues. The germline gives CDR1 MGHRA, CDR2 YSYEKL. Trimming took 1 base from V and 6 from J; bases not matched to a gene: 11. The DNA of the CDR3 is TGCGCCAGCAGCCAAGCCGGGACAGCCAATCGGGATGGCTACACCTTC. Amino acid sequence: CASSQAGTANRDGYTF.

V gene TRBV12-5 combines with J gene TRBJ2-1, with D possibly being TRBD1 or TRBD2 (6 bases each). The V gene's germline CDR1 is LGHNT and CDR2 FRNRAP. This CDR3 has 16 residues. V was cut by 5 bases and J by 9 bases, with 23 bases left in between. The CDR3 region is CASGALFTRGDGEQFF. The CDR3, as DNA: TGTGCTAGTGGTGCCCTCTTCACTAGGGGGGATGGTGAGCAGTTCTTC. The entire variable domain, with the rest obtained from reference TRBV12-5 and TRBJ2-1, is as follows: DARVTQTPRHKVTEMGQEVTMRCQPILGHNTVFWYRQTMMQGLELLAYFRNRAPLDDSGMPKDRFSAEMPDATLATLKIQPSEPRDSAVYFCASGALFTRGDGEQFFGPGTRLTVL.

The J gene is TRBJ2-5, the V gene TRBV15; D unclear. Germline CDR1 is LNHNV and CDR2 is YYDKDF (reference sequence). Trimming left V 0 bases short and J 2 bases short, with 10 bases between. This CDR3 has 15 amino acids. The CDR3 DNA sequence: TGTGCCACCAGCAGAGAGCCAAACGGTCAAGAGACCCAGTACTTC. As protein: CATSREPNGQETQYF.

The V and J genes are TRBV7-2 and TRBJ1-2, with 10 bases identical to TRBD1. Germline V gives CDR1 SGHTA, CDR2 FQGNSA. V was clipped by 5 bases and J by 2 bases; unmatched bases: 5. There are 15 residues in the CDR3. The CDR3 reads CASSPRTGGNYGYTF. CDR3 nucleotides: TGTGCCAGCAGCCCAAGGACAGGGGGAAACTATGGCTACACCTTC.

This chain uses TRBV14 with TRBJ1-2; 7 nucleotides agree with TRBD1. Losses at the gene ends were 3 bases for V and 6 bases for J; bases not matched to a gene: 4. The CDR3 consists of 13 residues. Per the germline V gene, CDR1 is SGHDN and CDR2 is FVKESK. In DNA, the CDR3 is TGTGCCAGCAGCCAGGGGACAGCCGATGGCTACACCTTC. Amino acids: CASSQGTADGYTF.

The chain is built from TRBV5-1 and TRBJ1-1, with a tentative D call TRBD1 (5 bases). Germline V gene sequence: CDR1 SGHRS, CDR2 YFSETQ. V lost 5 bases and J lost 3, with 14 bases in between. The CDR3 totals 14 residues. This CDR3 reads CASSMRAGDTEAFF. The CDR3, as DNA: TGCGCCAGCAGTATGAGGGCGGGGGACACTGAAGCTTTCTTT.

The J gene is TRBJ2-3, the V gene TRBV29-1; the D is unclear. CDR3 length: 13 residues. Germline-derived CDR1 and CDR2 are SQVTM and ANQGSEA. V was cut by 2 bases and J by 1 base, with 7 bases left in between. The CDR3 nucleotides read TGCAGCGTTGAACGGCAGGGCACAGATACGCAGTATTTT. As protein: CSVERQGTDTQYF.

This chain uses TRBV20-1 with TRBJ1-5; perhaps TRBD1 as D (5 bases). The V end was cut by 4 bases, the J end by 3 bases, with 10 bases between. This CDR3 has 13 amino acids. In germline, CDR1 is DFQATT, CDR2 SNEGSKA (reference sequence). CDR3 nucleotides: TGCAGTGCTAAGACAGCCTTCAATCAGCCCCAGCATTTT. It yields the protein CSAKTAFNQPQHF.

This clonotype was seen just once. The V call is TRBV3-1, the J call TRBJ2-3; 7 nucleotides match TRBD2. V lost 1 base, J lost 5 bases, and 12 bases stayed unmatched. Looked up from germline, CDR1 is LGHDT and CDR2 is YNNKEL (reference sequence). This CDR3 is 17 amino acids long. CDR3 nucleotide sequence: TGTGCCAGCAGCCAAGCAGGGAGTGGGGGGGTTGGAGATACGCAGTATTTT. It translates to CASSQAGSGGVGDTQYF.

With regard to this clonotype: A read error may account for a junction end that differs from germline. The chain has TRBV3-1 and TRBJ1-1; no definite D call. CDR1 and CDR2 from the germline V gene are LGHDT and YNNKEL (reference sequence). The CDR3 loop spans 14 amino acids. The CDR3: CASSYRLSNAEVFF. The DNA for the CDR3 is TGTGCCAGCAGCTACCGACTGAGCAACGCTGAAGTTTTCTTT.

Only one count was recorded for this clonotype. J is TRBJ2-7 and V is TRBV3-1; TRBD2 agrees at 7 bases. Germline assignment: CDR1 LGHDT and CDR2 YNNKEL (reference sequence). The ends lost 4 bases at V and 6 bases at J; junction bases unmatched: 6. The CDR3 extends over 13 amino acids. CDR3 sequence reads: CASSLRGVGEQYV. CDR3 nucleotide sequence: TGTGCCAGCAGCCTTCGGGGGGTGGGCGAGCAGTACGTC.

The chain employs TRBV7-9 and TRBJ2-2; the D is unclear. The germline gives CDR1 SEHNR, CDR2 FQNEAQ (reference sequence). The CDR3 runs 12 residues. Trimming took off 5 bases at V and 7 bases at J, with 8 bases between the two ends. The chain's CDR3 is CASSPPHGELFF. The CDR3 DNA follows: TGTGCCAGCAGCCCCCCCCACGGGGAGCTGTTTTTT.

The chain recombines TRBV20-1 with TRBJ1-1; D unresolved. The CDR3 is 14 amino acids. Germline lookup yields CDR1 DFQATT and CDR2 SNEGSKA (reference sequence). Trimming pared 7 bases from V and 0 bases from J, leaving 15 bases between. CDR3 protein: CSVRKAGMNTEAFF. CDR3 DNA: TGCAGTGTTAGGAAGGCAGGCATGAACACTGAAGCTTTCTTT.

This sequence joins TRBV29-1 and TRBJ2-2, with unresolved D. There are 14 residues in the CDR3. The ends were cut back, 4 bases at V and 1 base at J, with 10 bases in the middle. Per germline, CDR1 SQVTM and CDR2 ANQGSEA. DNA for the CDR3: TGCAGCGTTGTCAGACACGGGAACACCGGGGAGCTGTTTTTT. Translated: CSVVRHGNTGELFF.

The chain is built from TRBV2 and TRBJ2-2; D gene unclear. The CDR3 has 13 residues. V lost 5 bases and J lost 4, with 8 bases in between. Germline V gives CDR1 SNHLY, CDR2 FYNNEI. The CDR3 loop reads CASSPTATGELFF. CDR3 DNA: TGTGCCAGCAGTCCCACGGCCACCGGGGAGCTGTTTTTT.

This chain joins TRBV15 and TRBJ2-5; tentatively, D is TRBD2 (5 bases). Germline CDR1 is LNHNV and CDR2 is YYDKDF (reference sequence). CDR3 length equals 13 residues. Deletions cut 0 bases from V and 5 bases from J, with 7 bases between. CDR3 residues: CATSRDGIETQYF. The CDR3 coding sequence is TGTGCCACCAGCAGAGACGGGATTGAGACCCAGTACTTC.

CDR3 residues: CSVAPSTDTQYF. In nucleotides, the CDR3 is TGCAGCGTTGCGCCGTCCACAGATACGCAGTATTTT. The chain couples TRBV29-1 to TRBJ2-3, with D unresolved. Germline V lookup: CDR1 SQVTM, CDR2 ANQGSEA. This CDR3 has 12 amino acids. Trimming left V 4 bases short and J 2 bases short, with 7 bases between.

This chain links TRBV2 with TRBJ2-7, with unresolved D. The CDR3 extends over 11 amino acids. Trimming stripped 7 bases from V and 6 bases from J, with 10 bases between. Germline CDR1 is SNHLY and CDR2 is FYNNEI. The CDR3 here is CASTPRSEQYF. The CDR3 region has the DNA TGTGCCAGCACCCCTCGGAGCGAGCAGTACTTC.

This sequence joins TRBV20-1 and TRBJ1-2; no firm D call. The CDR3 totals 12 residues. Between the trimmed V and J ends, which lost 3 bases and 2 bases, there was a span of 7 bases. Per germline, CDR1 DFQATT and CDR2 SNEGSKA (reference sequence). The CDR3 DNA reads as TGCAGTGCTAGTCGGCAGAACTATGGCTACACCTTC. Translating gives CSASRQNYGYTF.